The clone carrying this T cell receptor beta chain came up once. An even split of each subset's genomic DNA across several immunoSEQ plates was performed. This table comes from immunoSEQ multiplex PCR, and its TCRdb copy is limited to in-frame clones, with some not included. Among 2 million to 2.5 million clones listed, 90% to 97% were seen once. This sample was taken from a study of shared clonotypes between healthy human individuals. The V gene's germline CDR1 is SGHNT and CDR2 YENEEA. The CDR3 contains 17 residues. V dropped 1 base and J dropped 6; count of bases not matched to a gene: 8. Caucasian adults residing in Nashville, Tennessee made up all the donors.

This sequence joins TRBV11-3 and TRBJ2-7, with 14 bases that match TRBD2. The sample comprised naive CD4+ T cells sorted from blood. Subset: CD45RA+ positively selected. The source of this sequence is a man between 18 and 29 years old in good health. CDR3 coding DNA: TGTGCCAGCAGCTTAGTTACCGGGACTAGCGGGAGTTTCGAGCAGTACTTC. This encodes CASSLVTGTSGSFEQYF.